Presented here are 20 T cell receptor beta chains from one specimen sequenced in a study of OX40 agonist ivuxolimab in advanced cancers. The data were produced by immunoSEQ multiplex PCR, yet TCRdb's version contains in-frame clones alone and is incomplete. Found here are 30,000 to 40,000 clones, more than 80% of them singletons; the top ten hold about 19%. Specimen: CD4+ or CD8+ T cells sorted from blood, collected in a trial of the OX40 agonist ivuxolimab. The receptor source for this set is an adult with an advanced solid tumor such as melanoma, head and neck, liver or kidney cancer.

The chain is built from TRBV18 and TRBJ1-2, with 9 bases aligning to TRBD1. After removal of 3 bases from V and 7 bases from J, the junction contained 3 bases not matched to a gene. Germline-derived CDR1 and CDR2 are KGHSH and LQKENI. The length of the CDR3 is 13 residues. CDR3 region: CASSPDRGPGYTF. In DNA form, the CDR3 reads TGTGCCAGCTCACCGGACAGGGGCCCTGGCTACACCTTC.

The V gene is TRBV28, the J gene TRBJ1-5; the match to TRBD1 covers 8 bases. CDR1 and CDR2 from the germline V gene are MDHEN and SYDVKM. V was clipped by 8 bases and J by 1 base; unmatched bases: 4. This CDR3 is built from 14 residues. CDR3 nucleotides: TGTGCCAGCCAACAGGGGGGAAGCAATCAGCCCCAGCATTTT. This translates into CASQQGGSNQPQHF.

The genes are TRBV5-5 and TRBJ2-7; 7 bases map to TRBD1. The J segment lost 5 bases and the V segment lost 4 bases, leaving 9 bases of the junction unmatched. The CDR3 covers 14 residues. CDR1 SGHKS and CDR2 YYEKEE come from the germline V gene (reference sequence). As DNA, the CDR3 is TGTGCCAGCAGCCCGGGCGTAGGGGGCCACGAGCAGTACTTC. Translation gives CASSPGVGGHEQYF.

The chain uses TRBV5-1 and TRBJ2-5, with D tentatively TRBD1 (8 bases). Trimming shortened V by 9 bases and J by 5 bases, and 20 bases separated the two germline ends. Germline loops: CDR1 SGHRS, CDR2 YFSETQ. The CDR3 runs 14 residues. The CDR3 nucleotides are TGCGCCACCAGGGTAGGACAGGGAGGGGAGACCCAGTACTTC. It specifies CATRVGQGGETQYF.

The chain recombines TRBV7-6 with TRBJ2-3; D not certain. V was shortened by 5 bases and J by 4 bases, with 7 bases between the two germline ends. This CDR3 has 12 residues. The germline gives CDR1 SGHVS, CDR2 FNYEAQ. The CDR3 nucleotides read TGTGCCAGCAGCATGACCCCAGATACGCAGTATTTT. It encodes CASSMTPDTQYF.

The gene calls are TRBV5-4 and TRBJ1-2; a weak D match, TRBD1 (6 bases). V gave up 4 bases and J gave up 8 bases, with 18 bases separating them. Germline loops: CDR1 SGHNT, CDR2 YYREEE (reference sequence). CDR3 length: 14 amino acids. The CDR3 reads CASSQPLQGGGYTF. DNA for the CDR3: TGTGCCAGCAGCCAACCGTTACAGGGAGGGGGCTACACCTTC.

The chain has TRBV2 and TRBJ2-1; the match to TRBD2 covers 14 bases. Trimming at V came to 6 bases and at J to 6 bases, leaving 13 bases not matched to a gene. The CDR3 runs 18 residues. The germline CDR1 and CDR2 sequences are SNHLY and FYNNEI. The chain's CDR3 is CASRSGTSGSRALNEQFF. CDR3 bases: TGTGCCAGCAGGAGCGGGACTAGCGGGAGTAGGGCCCTCAATGAGCAGTTCTTC.

The gene calls are TRBV6-5 and TRBJ1-2, with TRBD1 matching 7 bases. The germline CDR1 and CDR2 sequences are MNHEY and SVGAGI. The ends lost 6 bases at V and 4 bases at J; junction bases unmatched: 8. The CDR3 spans 14 residues. CDR3 nucleotides: TGTGCCAGCAGGACTAGACAGGGTCCCTATGGCTACACCTTC. Its protein product is CASRTRQGPYGYTF.

This chain links TRBV21-1 with TRBJ1-6; the DNA was not used to check the table's D call, TRBD1. TRBV21-1 is noted as a pseudogene. This CDR3 region has 16 residues. The CDR3 DNA follows: TGTGCCAGCAGCAAATCGGTGCAGGATTTGAATTCACCCCTCCACTTT. Amino acid sequence: CASSKSVQDLNSPLHF.

CDR3 amino acids: CASSAGGRTEAFF. CDR3 coding DNA: TGTGCCAGCAGCGCAGGGGGGCGAACTGAAGCTTTCTTT. The V gene is TRBV4-2, the J gene TRBJ1-1; 7 bases match TRBD1. V shed 5 bases and J 5 bases; nucleotides not matched to a gene: 5. The CDR3 has 13 residues. The germline CDR1 and CDR2 sequences are LGHNA and YNFKEQ.

This clone has just a few counts. The J gene is TRBJ1-4, the V gene TRBV28; weak D call: TRBD1 (5 bases). Germline V lookup: CDR1 MDHEN, CDR2 SYDVKM. V lost 7 bases and J lost 4, with 16 bases in between. The CDR3 consists of 15 residues. The CDR3 protein is CASIPRGPHNEKLFF. CDR3 coding DNA: TGTGCCAGCATCCCGAGGGGACCCCATAATGAAAAACTGTTTTTT.

In its sample, this clone was seen once. The chain employs TRBV13 and TRBJ2-2; D may match TRBD1 or TRBD2 (5 bases each). The CDR3 extends over 19 amino acids. Germline V CDR1 and CDR2: PRHDT, FYEKMQ (reference sequence). V lost 2 bases and J lost 6, with 25 bases in between. This chain's CDR3 is CASSLLYGRRERGPGELFF. CDR3 in DNA: TGTGCCAGCAGCTTATTGTATGGTCGTAGGGAACGGGGCCCCGGGGAGCTGTTTTTT.

The rearrangement links TRBV4-1 to TRBJ2-7; 9 bases line up with TRBD2. This CDR3 has 14 residues. After removal of 4 bases from V and 4 bases from J, the junction contained 5 bases not matched to a gene. CDR1 is MGHRA and CDR2 is YSYEKL in the germline V gene. The CDR3 sequence is CASSLMTSGYEQYF. Written as DNA, the CDR3 is TGCGCCAGCAGCCTCATGACTAGCGGTTACGAGCAGTACTTC.

The genes are TRBV6-1 and TRBJ2-7; weak D call: TRBD1 (7 bases). The CDR3 consists of 14 residues. Trimming removed 5 bases at V and 2 bases at J, with 13 bases between. The germline CDR1 and CDR2 sequences are MNHNS and SASEGT. CDR3 residues: CASSLRGVAYEQYF. The CDR3, as DNA: TGTGCCAGCAGTCTCAGGGGGGTGGCCTACGAGCAGTACTTC.

The chain recombines TRBV29-1 with TRBJ2-1; 14 nucleotides agree with TRBD2. V lost 7 bases, J lost 10 bases, and 6 bases stayed unmatched. Germline-derived CDR1 and CDR2 are SQVTM and ANQGSEA. CDR3 length: 13 amino acids. The CDR3 region is CSAAGTSGSEQFF. CDR3 sequence (DNA): TGCAGCGCCGCCGGGACTAGCGGGAGCGAGCAGTTCTTC.

This chain joins TRBV7-2 and TRBJ2-5; 7 bases agree with TRBD1. Per the germline V gene, CDR1 is SGHTA and CDR2 is FQGNSA. The CDR3 loop spans 14 amino acids. V trimming: 5 bases; J trimming: 7 bases; junction bases outside the gene matches: 10. As DNA, the CDR3 is TGTGCCAGCAGCCCGGGGACAGCCTTCGGGACCCAGTACTTC. Its translation is CASSPGTAFGTQYF.

The chain employs TRBV21-1 and TRBJ1-3; the listed D gene, TRBD1, was not tested against the DNA. TRBV21-1 is deemed a pseudogene. The CDR3 loop spans 16 amino acids. CDR3 coding DNA: TGTGCCAGCAGCAAAGCCCATTCCATCCCTGGAAACACCATATATTTT. As protein: CASSKAHSIPGNTIYF.

This chain joins TRBV29-1 and TRBJ1-1; D uncertain. This CDR3 comprises 12 residues. Germline V gives CDR1 SQVTM, CDR2 ANQGSEA. The V end lost 4 bases, the J end lost 1 base, and 7 bases lay between the germline ends. The CDR3 is CSVVITNTEAFF. The CDR3 nucleotides read TGCAGCGTTGTAATCACGAACACTGAAGCTTTCTTT.

The table lists this clone with a count of one. For the CDR3, the DNA is TGTGCCAGCAGCGCTGGGGCCTCCTCCTACGAGCAGTACTTC. It specifies CASSAGASSYEQYF. The chain uses TRBV9 and TRBJ2-5, with D possibly matching TRBD1 (5 bases). The J call may be faulty, since TRBJ2-7 better matches the DNA end. Germline values: CDR1 SGDLS, CDR2 YYNGEE. The CDR3 spans 14 residues.

The chain carries TRBV28 and TRBJ2-7; D gene ambiguous. V was trimmed by 6 bases and J by 6 bases, leaving 12 bases between them. From germline, CDR1 is MDHEN and CDR2 SYDVKM. This CDR3 has 12 amino acids. The CDR3 sequence is CASRLDRSEQYF. In nucleotides, the CDR3 is TGTGCCAGCAGGCTAGACCGGTCCGAGCAGTACTTC.